This TCR beta chain was captured in a study of glioma-infiltrating T cells. V was pared by 1 base and J by 6 bases, with 13 bases between. The CDR3 sequence is 14 residues long. CDR1 SGHTA and CDR2 FQGNSA come from the germline V gene. Study-wide findings and caveats: Very few CDR3 sequences were shared between tissue and blood. Above-expected tissue-blood divergence occurred in all gliomas, most in low-grade ones.

The table lists this clonotype with many counts. Its antigen is unidentified. Using RNA template, CDR3s of TCR alpha and beta were amplified with iRepertoire arm-PCR. For one-step reverse transcription and amplification, 100-400 ng of tissue mRNA or PBMC total RNA was used. TCRdb used MiXCR to reprocess the multiplex PCR reads, holding one entry per CDR3 protein. The sample contains some 100,000 distinct CDR3 sequences, around 25% of which appear only once. The V call is TRBV7-2, the J call TRBJ2-7; D is tentatively TRBD1 or TRBD2 (5 bases each). The clonotype was recovered from a human donor with low-grade glioma or glioblastoma, undergoing nonglioma brain surgery, or in good health (not recorded which). The specimen was glioma tissue, nonneoplastic brain tissue, or PBMCs (not recorded which). CDR3 in amino acids: CASSLVGDPLEQYF. The CDR3 nucleotides read TGTGCCAGCAGCTTAGTGGGGGACCCACTCGAGCAGTACTTC.